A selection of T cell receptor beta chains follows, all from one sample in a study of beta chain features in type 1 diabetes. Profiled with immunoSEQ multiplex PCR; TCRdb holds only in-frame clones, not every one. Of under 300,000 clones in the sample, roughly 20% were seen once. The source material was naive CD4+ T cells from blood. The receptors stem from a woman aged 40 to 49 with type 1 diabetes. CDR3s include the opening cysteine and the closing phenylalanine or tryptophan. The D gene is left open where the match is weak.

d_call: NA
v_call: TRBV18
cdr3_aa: CASSPAQYNEQFF

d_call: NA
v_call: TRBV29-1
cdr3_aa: CSVMGPNTEAFF

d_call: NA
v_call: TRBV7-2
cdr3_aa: CASSLSHIPEAFF

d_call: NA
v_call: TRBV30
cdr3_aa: CAWSEPGGSTYEQYF

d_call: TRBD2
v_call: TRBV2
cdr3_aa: CASSLAGAFQETQYF

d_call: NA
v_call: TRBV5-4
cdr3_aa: CASSFTGLGQFTNEKLFF

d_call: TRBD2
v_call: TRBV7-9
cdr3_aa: CASIAGLYNEQFF

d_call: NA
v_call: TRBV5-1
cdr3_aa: CASSVQVLGNNEQFF

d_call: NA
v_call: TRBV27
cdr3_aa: CASSSTPGTQYF

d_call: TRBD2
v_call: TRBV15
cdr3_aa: CATSIPSGRRHEQFF

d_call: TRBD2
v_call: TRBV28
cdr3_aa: CASSPGLAGLYEQYF

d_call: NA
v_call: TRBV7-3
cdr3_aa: CASSLTRGLDNEQFF

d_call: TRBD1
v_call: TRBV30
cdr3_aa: CAWSGLDRDNQPQHF

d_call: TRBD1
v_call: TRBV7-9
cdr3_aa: CASSPGQGDSYTF

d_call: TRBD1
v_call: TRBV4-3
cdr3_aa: CASSHDRGQTEAFF

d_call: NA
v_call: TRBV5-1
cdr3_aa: CASSLGIWEDQPQHF